What follows are 24 T cell receptor beta chains derived from one specimen sequenced in a study of OX40 agonist ivuxolimab in advanced cancers. Produced via immunoSEQ multiplex PCR; TCRdb's table is partial and in-frame only. Of around 70,000 clones listed, 80% to 90% are singletons. Material: CD4+ or CD8+ T cells sorted from blood, obtained in a trial of the OX40 agonist ivuxolimab. These receptors all stem from an adult with an advanced solid tumor such as melanoma, head and neck, liver or kidney cancer.

The chain is built from TRBV4-3 and TRBJ1-2; D is perhaps TRBD1 (6 bases). The V gene's germline CDR1 is LGHNA and CDR2 YSLEER. This CDR3 comprises 15 residues. V dropped 0 bases and J dropped 4 bases, with 12 bases sitting between them. CDR3 loop: CASSQDGGRGYGYTF. Written as DNA, the CDR3 is TGCGCCAGCAGCCAAGATGGCGGCAGGGGCTATGGCTACACCTTC.

The J gene is TRBJ1-2, the V gene TRBV25-1; weak D call: TRBD1 (5 bases). The CDR3 sequence is 13 residues long. From germline, CDR1 is MGHDK and CDR2 SYGVNS. V was clipped by 10 bases and J by 0 bases, with 12 bases between them. The CDR3 sequence is CATLGRPNYGYTF. CDR3 nucleotides: TGTGCCACCCTGGGACGGCCTAACTATGGCTACACCTTC.

J is TRBJ2-6 and V is TRBV9; 10 bases fit TRBD1. Germline-derived CDR1 and CDR2 are SGDLS and YYNGEE. After removal of 7 bases from V and 4 bases from J, the junction contained 11 bases not matched to a gene. The CDR3 sequence is 17 residues long. This CDR3 reads CASGAGQGSSGANVLTF. The CDR3 nucleotides read TGTGCCAGCGGGGCGGGACAGGGGTCATCCGGGGCCAACGTCCTGACTTTC.

The chain is built from TRBV14 and TRBJ2-3; 12 bases match TRBD2. Trimming cost V 2 bases and J 4 bases; bases outside gene matches: 7. In germline, CDR1 is SGHDN, CDR2 FVKESK. The CDR3 has 17 residues. The DNA for the CDR3 is TGTGCCAGCAGCCAACCGTCTAGCGGGGGGGCCGCAGATACGCAGTATTTT. Translating gives CASSQPSSGGAADTQYF.

The chain uses TRBV2 and TRBJ1-5, with D maybe TRBD1 (5 bases). The V end lost 7 bases, the J end lost 5 bases, and 27 bases lay between the germline ends. Germline-derived CDR1 and CDR2 are SNHLY and FYNNEI. The CDR3 extends over 18 amino acids. The CDR3 coding sequence is TGTGCCAGCATGGGGGACCCAACCTCGTGGTCGGCGGATCAGCCCCAGCATTTT. Translating it yields CASMGDPTSWSADQPQHF.

The chain joins TRBV11-3 to TRBJ1-6, with a possible D match to TRBD1 (5 bases). V lost 11 bases and J 0 bases, leaving 20 bases between the germline ends. Germline V lookup: CDR1 SGHNT, CDR2 YENEEA. The CDR3 has 17 residues. In nucleotides, the CDR3 is TGTGCCGGGGGAGGCAGGGACCAAAGCTCCTATAATTCACCCCTCCACTTT. Encoded protein: CAGGGRDQSSYNSPLHF.

The chain joins TRBV10-1 to TRBJ2-3; 11 positions agree with TRBD1. Per germline, CDR1 WNHNN and CDR2 SYGVQD (reference sequence). J gave up 5 bases and V 3 bases, and 4 bases lay outside the gene matches. The CDR3 is made up of 15 amino acids. In DNA form, the CDR3 reads TGCGCCAGCAGTGACCGGGACAGGGGGATAGATACGCAGTATTTT. Residues: CASSDRDRGIDTQYF.

This clone showed up just once. This rearrangement joins TRBV28 to TRBJ1-1; tentative D call: TRBD1 (6 bases). The V gene's germline CDR1 is MDHEN and CDR2 SYDVKM. The CDR3 runs to 14 residues. V lost 5 bases and J lost 3, with 13 bases in between. CDR3 loop: CASSRGGQDTEAFF. Written as DNA, the CDR3 is TGTGCCAGCAGTAGAGGGGGGCAGGACACTGAAGCTTTCTTT.

This chain links TRBV6-6 with TRBJ1-2, with TRBD1 identical over 9 bases. V gave up 5 bases and J gave up 7 bases; unmatched junction bases: 8. The CDR3 consists of 14 residues. Per the germline V gene, CDR1 is MNHNY and CDR2 is SVGAGI (reference sequence). The CDR3 region is CASSTWTGDSGYTF. The DNA of the CDR3 is TGTGCCAGCAGTACATGGACAGGGGACTCTGGCTACACCTTC.

CDR3 nucleotide sequence: TGTGCCAGCAGTTACGGTGCTAGCACTTCGCGGGAGACCCAGTACTTC. It codes for CASSYGASTSRETQYF. The rearrangement uses TRBV6-5 and TRBJ2-5, with D perhaps matching TRBD2 (5 bases). This CDR3 spans 16 amino acids. Trimming removed 2 bases from V and 5 bases from J, with 18 bases in between. The germline CDR1 and CDR2 sequences are MNHEY and SVGAGI.

The sample holds one count of this clone. This rearrangement joins TRBV6-5 to TRBJ1-1; D not certain. This CDR3 is 11 amino acids long. Trimming took off 2 bases at V and 8 bases at J, with 6 bases between the two ends. Germline V gene lookup returns CDR1 MNHEY and CDR2 SVGAGI. CDR3 nucleotides: TGTGCCAGCAGTTACAAGGCCGAAGCTTTCTTT. Its translation: CASSYKAEAFF.

The V and J genes are TRBV12-5 and TRBJ1-1; the D gene is possibly TRBD1 (5 bases). The CDR3 consists of 15 residues. Trimming removed 5 bases from V and 2 bases from J, with 15 bases in between. CDR1 is LGHNT and CDR2 is FRNRAP in the germline V gene. CDR3 in amino acids: CASGLKGGDNTEAFF. The CDR3 bases are TGTGCTAGTGGTCTCAAGGGAGGGGATAACACTGAAGCTTTCTTT.

This sequence joins TRBV7-9 and TRBJ1-6; D is ambiguous. Trimming took off 3 bases at V and 6 bases at J, with 3 bases between the two ends. The germline CDR1 and CDR2 sequences are SEHNR and FQNEAQ (reference sequence). The CDR3 loop spans 12 amino acids. The CDR3 DNA reads as TGTGCCAGCAGCTTGAGTAATTCACCCCTCCACTTT. Amino acid sequence: CASSLSNSPLHF.

This chain joins TRBV10-3 and TRBJ2-2; no reliable D call. Trimming removed 3 bases at V and 0 bases at J, with 8 bases between. Looked up from germline, CDR1 is ENHRY and CDR2 is SYGVKD. The CDR3 spans 15 residues. For the CDR3, the DNA is TGTGCCATCAGTGACCAGGTGGCGAACACCGGGGAGCTGTTTTTT. Its translation is CAISDQVANTGELFF.

V and J are TRBV10-3 and TRBJ1-1; 7 bases are a match to TRBD1. Germline V gene lookup returns CDR1 ENHRY and CDR2 SYGVKD. V lost 4 bases and J lost 1; bases outside the gene matches: 6. The CDR3 is 15 amino acids. CDR3: CAISGNRGENTEAFF. CDR3 DNA: TGTGCCATCAGTGGAAACAGGGGCGAGAACACTGAAGCTTTCTTT.

V and J are TRBV18 and TRBJ2-5; 8 nucleotides match TRBD2. The CDR3 extends over 17 amino acids. V shed 5 bases, J shed 2 bases, and the junction held 13 bases outside the gene matches. Germline CDR1 reads KGHSH; CDR2 reads LQKENI. CDR3 DNA: TGTGCCAGCTCAGCGCGAAAGATACTAGCGGATCAAGAGACCCAGTACTTC. The encoded protein is CASSARKILADQETQYF.

The chain recombines TRBV19 with TRBJ2-1; 9 nucleotides match TRBD2. The CDR3 has 14 amino acids. V shed 7 bases and J 10 bases; nucleotides not matched to a gene: 11. Germline CDR1 and CDR2: LNHDA and SQIVND (reference sequence). The CDR3 spells CASTPRGGASEQFF. The DNA for the CDR3 is TGTGCCAGTACCCCGCGGGGGGGCGCGAGCGAGCAGTTCTTC.

This clone was observed once. The CDR3: CASSIRDLNTGELFF. The CDR3 nucleotides are TGTGCCAGCAGCATCCGGGACTTGAACACCGGGGAGCTGTTTTTT. This rearrangement joins TRBV9 to TRBJ2-2; a weak D match, TRBD2 (6 bases). Germline values: CDR1 SGDLS, CDR2 YYNGEE. This CDR3 has 15 amino acids. V shed 4 bases and J shed 1 base, with 11 bases lying between them.

The chain's CDR3 is CASSLGGGRENQPQHF. For the CDR3, the DNA is TGTGCCAGCAGCTTAGGAGGGGGCAGGGAAAATCAGCCCCAGCATTTT. V and J are TRBV7-9 and TRBJ1-5, with 7 bases fitting TRBD1. The CDR3 loop spans 16 amino acids. With V trimmed by 1 base and J by 4 bases, 7 bases remained unmatched. The germline CDR1 and CDR2 sequences are SEHNR and FQNEAQ (reference sequence).

The chain combines TRBV7-9 with TRBJ1-1; D unclear. The V end lost 1 base, the J end lost 1 base, and 7 bases lay between the germline ends. The CDR3 is 14 residues long. Germline lookup yields CDR1 SEHNR and CDR2 FQNEAQ (reference sequence). As DNA, the CDR3 is TGTGCCAGCAGCTTAGGGGGTCAGAACACTGAAGCTTTCTTT. Protein: CASSLGGQNTEAFF.

J is TRBJ1-2 and V is TRBV7-9; D is undetermined. CDR1 is SEHNR, CDR2 FQNEAQ, per germline (reference sequence). The CDR3 is 13 amino acids. The V end lost 5 bases, the J end lost 6 bases, and 13 bases lay between the germline ends. CDR3 DNA sequence: TGTGCCAGCAGCCCCTTAAGAGGCCATGGCTACACCTTC. Translating it yields CASSPLRGHGYTF.

The chain has TRBV5-4 and TRBJ1-4; 7 bases fit TRBD1. CDR3 length equals 14 residues. CDR1 and CDR2 from the germline V gene are SGHNT and YYREEE (reference sequence). The V segment lost 4 bases and the J segment 5 bases; nucleotides outside the gene matches: 5. CDR3 sequence: CASSPGTANEKLFF. For the CDR3, the DNA is TGTGCCAGCAGCCCCGGGACAGCAAATGAAAAACTGTTTTTT.

The CDR3 DNA reads as TGTGCCAGCAGTGAAGCCCTTCAACTAGCGGGGACCCAAGAGACCCAGTACTTC. This encodes CASSEALQLAGTQETQYF. The chain has TRBV6-1 and TRBJ2-5; 10 nucleotides line up with TRBD2. The CDR3 is made up of 18 amino acids. Germline V gene sequence: CDR1 MNHNS, CDR2 SASEGT. Germline trimming cut 0 bases from V and 1 base from J; bases unmatched to any gene: 8.

This chain uses TRBV2 with TRBJ2-3; possibly TRBD1 for D (5 bases). V was clipped by 7 bases and J by 2 bases, with 22 bases between them. The germline V gene has CDR1 SNHLY and CDR2 FYNNEI. This CDR3 is 17 amino acids long. The CDR3 region is CASTKTISVRDTDTQYF. The DNA for the CDR3 is TGTGCCAGCACCAAAACCATCTCGGTCAGGGACACAGATACGCAGTATTTT.